Below, 2 T cell receptor beta chains from the same sample are listed, as sequenced in a study of shared clonotypes between healthy human individuals. The data were produced by immunoSEQ multiplex PCR, yet TCRdb's version contains in-frame clones alone and is incomplete. The sample lists approximately 980,000 clones; 70% to 85% were seen once. Sequenced sample: memory CD4+ T cells sorted from blood. Subset indicated: CD45RA-negative fraction. These receptors originate from a man younger than 35 in good health.

The chain links TRBV19 to TRBJ1-2; TRBD1 matches at 7 bases. This CDR3 contains 14 residues. V was pared by 6 bases and J by 2 bases, with 6 bases of the junction left unmatched. Germline lookup yields CDR1 LNHDA and CDR2 SQIVND (reference sequence). The CDR3 DNA reads TGTGCCAGTAGAGACAGGGACCCAAACTATGGCTACACCTTC. It specifies CASRDRDPNYGYTF.

The chain recombines TRBV9 with TRBJ1-1; D is uncertain. The CDR3 sequence is 14 residues long. Trimming stripped 0 bases from V and 4 bases from J, with 10 bases between. Per germline, CDR1 SGDLS and CDR2 YYNGEE. The CDR3 sequence is CASSVAGWGTEAFF. The DNA for the CDR3 is TGTGCCAGCAGCGTAGCGGGGTGGGGCACTGAAGCTTTCTTT.